This entry lists 4 T cell receptor beta chains sequenced from one sample in a study of vaccination effects on CD4 cells after COVID-19. These TCRs' antigens remain unknown. It was after nine to ten days of culture that CD4+ T cells were isolated. As their vaccination, participants received two doses of either BNT162b2 or mRNA-1273. Using immunoSEQ multiplex PCR, the repertoire was profiled, and TCRdb retains in-frame clones only, with some absent. The table records fewer than 60,000 clones, about 78% of them present only once. Sequenced material: CD4+ T cells from PBMCs cultured without peptide, taken after COVID-19 vaccination. These receptors were obtained from a human donor who received a COVID-19 vaccine.

This sequence joins TRBV5-8 and TRBJ2-6, with 7 bases fitting TRBD1. The CDR3 is made up of 15 amino acids. J gave up 2 bases and V 4 bases, and 3 bases lay outside the gene matches. Germline CDR1 and CDR2: SGHTS and YDEGEE. CDR3 nucleotide sequence: TGTGCCAGCAGCAACGACAGGGCTGGGGCCAACGTCCTGACTTTC. This sequence encodes CASSNDRAGANVLTF.

The V gene is TRBV30, the J gene TRBJ1-3; tentative D call: TRBD1 (5 bases). From germline, CDR1 is GTSNPN and CDR2 SVGIG (reference sequence). Trimming took 1 base from V and 4 from J, leaving 8 bases between them. The CDR3 totals 13 residues. The CDR3 loop is CAWSEAGGNTIYF. The CDR3 DNA reads as TGTGCCTGGAGTGAAGCAGGGGGAAACACCATATATTTT. Looking up the rest from reference TRBV30 and TRBJ1-3 gives the full variable domain: SQTIHQWPATLVQPVGSPLSLECTVEGTSNPNLYWYRQAAGRGLQLLFYSVGIGQISSEVPQNLSASRPQDRQFILSSKKLLLSDSGFYLCAWSEAGGNTIYFGEGSWLTVV.

V and J are TRBV5-1 and TRBJ1-1; maybe TRBD1 (5 bases). CDR1 is SGHRS, CDR2 YFSETQ, per germline. Trimming shortened V by 5 bases and J by 1 base, and 12 bases separated the two germline ends. CDR3 length: 14 residues. The CDR3 region is CASSLDGGNTEAFF. DNA for the CDR3: TGCGCCAGCAGTTTAGATGGGGGGAACACTGAAGCTTTCTTT.

The chain is built from TRBV10-3 and TRBJ1-1, with D tentatively TRBD1 (5 bases). This CDR3 has 13 amino acids. Trimming took off 7 bases at V and 1 base at J, with 10 bases between the two ends. The germline V gene encodes CDR1 ENHRY and CDR2 SYGVKD. DNA for the CDR3: TGTGCCATCACCGAAAGGGGGAACACTGAAGCTTTCTTT. Its translation is CAITERGNTEAFF.